The subject of this entry is one T cell receptor (beta chain). Its antigen remains unidentified. Per-nucleotide qualities are absent, and no much larger clonotype sits a single base away. The library was produced with 5' RACE. The run used an Illumina HiSeq 2500. A second PCR of about 7 to 12 cycles was run with a J-beta primer mix and a sample-barcoded 5' primer. Each TCR beta cDNA molecule received a unique molecular identifier from a template-switch 5' adaptor carrying 12 random nucleotides. At least 2.5 million CDR3-containing paired-end reads were obtained from each sample. The Mint cDNA synthesis kit, primed by a TRBC-specific oligonucleotide, was used to synthesize first-strand cDNA from all RNA. After uracil-DNA glycosylase treatment, a first 18-cycle PCR used universal primers M1SS and BC2_uni_R on all cDNA. From the authors' description of their analysis: Each sample was normalized by randomly selecting 1 million high-quality reads, each carrying a distinct molecular identifier. Reads sharing molecular identifiers were discarded rather than binned into consensus sequences. MiTCR, with a Q25 quality threshold and the strictest error-elimination algorithm, was used for CDR3 identification, clonotype clustering and error correction. A nonparametric unseen species model with Euler transformation was used to estimate lower-bound total TCR beta diversity. TCRdb reworked the public reads: Q25 trimming with fastp, MiXCR clone assembly, productive beta chains retained. Identical CDR3 protein sequences are pooled into one entry, listed with their most common genes and DNA. These V and J calls originate from TCRdb's pipeline instead of the authors' own analysis. This sample is represented by 1.5 million to 2 million distinct CDR3 sequences; 28% of them were singletons. Roughly 8.2% of the sample lies in the top ten.

This specimen belongs to a study of blood T cells in healthy people across ages (dated by TCRdb to about 2015). For context, the study as a whole: In model experiments, roughly one uniquely barcoded TCR beta cDNA molecule per two T cells was captured by template switching. Donors were grouped into four age groups: young (average about 15 years), middle-aged (39), aged (around 60) and long-lived (around 80). To avoid experimental bias, donors of different ages were distributed randomly across sequencing lanes. Using the same blood draw, the study looked at two additional independent replicas of 1 million unique cDNA reads for two donors, one aged 18 to 30 and the other aged 80 or older. Using deep sequencing normalized with unique cDNA molecular identifiers, the study measured how TCR beta repertoire diversity changes with age.

According to the germline V gene, CDR1 reads KGHDR and CDR2 reads SFDVKD. Spanning cysteine to phenylalanine, the CDR3 consists of 14 amino acids. CDR3 DNA only is kept here, 42 bases in frame from base 1. General conclusions and limits of the study: The long-lived group showed more naive CD4+ T cells, fewer expanded clones and increased TCR diversity than the aged group, suggesting age selection. Total diversity estimates from one million sequenced T cells were considered lower bounds and underestimates. Since profiling was done on bulk unsorted PBMCs, naive and antigen-experienced compartments could not be conclusively compared. The CMV infection status of donors was not known, potentially confounding age-related changes in expanded clonotypes. The percentage of naive T cells measured by flow cytometry correlated strongly with observed TCR beta diversity. Observed TCR beta diversity per million T cells fell roughly linearly with age, and a significant reduction was already apparent by age roughly 40.

Donors were a few dozen systemically healthy Caucasian individuals from Russia aged roughly 6 to 90 years. Around 9.9 milliliters of peripheral blood were collected from each donor into EDTA-treated Vacutainer tubes. Ficoll-Paque density-gradient centrifugation was used to isolate PBMCs, with at least 6 million per sample. Trizol reagent was used to extract total RNA from the PBMCs, yielding at least 5 micrograms per sample. Naive CD45RAhigh/CD27high T cell percentages were measured by flow cytometry on a PBMC aliquot from every donor. The V and J genes are TRBV24-1 and TRBJ2-1; 7 central nucleotides agree with TRBD2. The closer fit of TRBJ2-7 to the DNA end suggests the J call may be wrong. This receptor was obtained from a woman between 25 and 40 years old in good health. Source material: blood. The CDR3 region has the sequence CATSATGGSYEQYF. At the DNA level, the sequence is TGTGCCACCAGTGCAACGGGGGGTTCCTACGAGCAGTACTTC.